This TCR beta chain was identified in a study of OX40 agonist ivuxolimab in advanced cancers. Findings and caveats of the study: Clones of CD4+ and CD8+ blood T cells grew by week 6 at doses of 0.1 to 3.0 mg/kg.

Generated by immunoSEQ multiplex PCR, the TCRdb table keeps only in-frame clones and is missing some. Of around 35,000 clones listed, around 93% were seen once; the top ten hold roughly 34%. V was shortened by 6 bases and J by 1 base, with 3 bases between the two germline ends. This CDR3 is built from 11 residues. Germline V gene sequence: CDR1 MDHEN, CDR2 SYDVKM. About this clone itself: Its target is unknown.

V and J are TRBV28 and TRBJ1-1; D is uncertain. This specimen consisted of CD4+ or CD8+ T cells sorted from blood, obtained in a trial of the OX40 agonist ivuxolimab. The TCR originated in an adult with an advanced solid tumor such as melanoma, head and neck, liver or kidney cancer. CDR3 in DNA: TGTGCCAGCAGGTGGAACACTGAAGCTTTCTTT. It codes for CASRWNTEAFF.